The clone carrying this T cell receptor beta chain was counted a few times. Antigen specificity is unknown. TCRdb recomputed calls from the RT-PCR reads with MiXCR, one row per CDR3 protein. The top ten clones hold approximately 35% of a sample with roughly 160,000 distinct CDR3 sequences, about 11% of them seen once. CDR3 size: 14 residues. Germline V CDR1 and CDR2: DFQATT, SNEGSKA (reference sequence). Trimming cost V 0 bases and J 9 bases, with 15 bases left between them. The entry originates in a study of response to subunit inactivated influenza vaccine. Study findings and constraints: The authors offered the suggestion that each seasonal influenza vaccination recruits few new T cells.

The source is a man between 50 and 69 years old who received an inactivated influenza vaccine. Here the sequenced sample was CD8+ T cells sorted from PBMCs, taken less than 25 months after vaccination. The chain has TRBV20-1 and TRBJ2-1; a possible D gene is TRBD2 (7 bases). The CDR3 nucleotides read TGCAGTGCTAGAGATGGTCGGGGGGCAGGTGAGCAGTTCTTC. Protein product: CSARDGRGAGEQFF.